Sequencing of this T cell receptor beta chain was carried out in a study of blood T cell repertoires in COVID-19. Turning to the study itself: The United States, Italy and Spain supplied acute and convalescent COVID-19 samples. T cells, B-cell-depleted T cells, or PBMCs supplied cDNA or gDNA.

Germline V gene data show CDR1 as SGHNT and CDR2 as YYREEE (reference sequence). V trimming: 0 bases; J trimming: 0 bases; junction bases outside the gene matches: 7. There are 17 residues in the CDR3. As originally analysed: It was from reference gene primer amplification that nucleated cell counts were estimated. The repertoire was sequenced with immunoSEQ multiplex PCR; TCRdb's copy has only in-frame clones and lacks some. V and J calls and clone size come straight from that table; D and trimming were deduced from the DNA. The sample yields about 120,000 clones, approximately 87% seen once. The TCR originated in a man aged 55 to 70 with acute or convalescent COVID-19. The chain combines TRBV5-4 with TRBJ2-3; TRBD2 agrees at 7 bases. Material: peripheral blood. The CDR3 is CASSLEWGRASTDTQYF. The CDR3 DNA is TGTGCCAGCAGCTTGGAGTGGGGGAGGGCTAGCACAGATACGCAGTATTTT.